The rows below give T cell receptor beta chains drawn from one sample of a study of Graves' ophthalmopathy and Graves' hyperthyroidism. TCRdb itself ran the multiplex PCR reads through MiXCR, one entry per CDR3 protein. The data hold about 400,000 distinct CDR3 sequences, with approximately 15% observed a single time. Sequences were obtained from peripheral blood. These receptor sequences come from a woman under 30 with stable Graves' hyperthyroidism. Each CDR3 is given with its conserved first and last residue. The order of the fields is V gene, J gene, CDR3 protein.

V gene: TRBV19
J gene: TRBJ2-7
CDR3 protein: CASSPSGLPYEQYF

V gene: TRBV5-1
J gene: TRBJ1-1
CDR3 protein: CASSLAAGTNTEAFF

V gene: TRBV12-3/TRBV12-4
J gene: TRBJ1-5
CDR3 protein: CASSRSGVGNQPQHF

V gene: TRBV12-3/TRBV12-4
J gene: TRBJ1-5
CDR3 protein: CASSFGGLRNQPQHF

V gene: TRBV11-3
J gene: TRBJ2-2
CDR3 protein: CASRSGQNTGELFF

V gene: TRBV12-5
J gene: TRBJ2-5
CDR3 protein: CASGLAGGSGETQYF

V gene: TRBV27
J gene: TRBJ2-7
CDR3 protein: CASSHFRDRDPYEQYF

V gene: TRBV20-1
J gene: TRBJ1-2
CDR3 protein: CSARVRQGGGYGYTF

V gene: TRBV12-3/TRBV12-4
J gene: TRBJ1-1
CDR3 protein: CASSLGGIVTEAFF

V gene: TRBV19
J gene: TRBJ2-4
CDR3 protein: CASRTRDRNIQYF

V gene: TRBV24-1
J gene: TRBJ1-1
CDR3 protein: CATTKWGNTEAFF

V gene: TRBV12-3/TRBV12-4
J gene: TRBJ1-1
CDR3 protein: CASSFWDNTEAFF

V gene: TRBV9
J gene: TRBJ2-7
CDR3 protein: CASSGGREDSYEQYF

V gene: TRBV11-2
J gene: TRBJ2-7
CDR3 protein: CASSLRYRDRGSHEQYF

V gene: TRBV5-1
J gene: TRBJ2-7
CDR3 protein: CASSPAATEQYF

V gene: TRBV12-3/TRBV12-4
J gene: TRBJ1-2
CDR3 protein: CASRTRTGTNYGYTF